One and the same sample provided the 21 T cell receptor beta chains below, sequenced in a study of blood T cell repertoires in COVID-19. Produced via immunoSEQ multiplex PCR; TCRdb's table is partial and in-frame only. The table lists fewer than 350,000 clones, under 90% of them singletons. The sequenced sample consisted of PBMCs or T cells enriched from blood (not recorded which). These receptors were collected from a man between 60 and 75 years old who had recovered from COVID-19.

The chain combines TRBV5-4 with TRBJ2-1; 12 bases line up with TRBD1. There are 15 residues in the CDR3. The junction had 8 bases not matched to a gene; V was cut back by 4 bases and J by 9 bases. Germline-derived CDR1 and CDR2 are SGHNT and YYREEE (reference sequence). Written as DNA, the CDR3 is TGTGCCAGCAGCAAAGGGACAGGGGGCCTTTCTGAGCAGTTCTTC. Translation gives CASSKGTGGLSEQFF. The variable domain in full, with the rest retrieved from reference TRBV5-4 and TRBJ2-1, is ETGVTQSPTHLIKTRGQQVTLRCSSQSGHNTVSWYQQALGQGPQFIFQYYREEENGRGNFPPRFSGLQFPNYSSELNVNALELDDSALYLCASSKGTGGLSEQFFGPGTRLTVL.

This chain links TRBV18 with TRBJ2-5; possible D gene TRBD2, 5 bases. Germline V gene lookup returns CDR1 KGHSH and CDR2 LQKENI. V shed 0 bases and J shed 3 bases, with 5 bases lying between them. The CDR3 covers 13 residues. CDR3 loop: CASSPPGKETQYF. In DNA form, the CDR3 reads TGTGCCAGCTCACCACCCGGGAAAGAGACCCAGTACTTC.

The chain uses TRBV6-2 or TRBV6-3 and TRBJ1-5; D unclear. The CDR3 runs to 15 residues. Germline CDR1 is MNHEY and CDR2 is SVGEGT. Trimming stripped 4 bases from V and 7 bases from J, with 17 bases between. In DNA, the CDR3 is TGTGCCAGCAGTTCCCTGCTCAAGGGAGAGCAGCCCCAGCATTTT. Residues: CASSSLLKGEQPQHF.

The chain is built from TRBV10-2 and TRBJ2-1; maybe TRBD1 (6 bases). The CDR3 runs 13 residues. Germline assignment: CDR1 WSHSY and CDR2 SAAADI. The V and J ends lost 5 bases and 3 bases respectively, with 8 bases between them. The CDR3 region is CASSLDSYNEQFF. In nucleotides, the CDR3 is TGCGCCAGCAGTCTGGACAGCTACAATGAGCAGTTCTTC.

J is TRBJ2-6 and V is TRBV24-1, with 8 bases matching TRBD1. The CDR3 has 20 residues. Unmatched junction bases numbered 11, after V lost 2 bases and J lost 0 bases. Germline V lookup: CDR1 KGHDR, CDR2 SFDVKD. The CDR3 loop reads CATSDSAPDRVYSGANVLTF. CDR3 DNA sequence: TGTGCCACCAGTGATTCCGCCCCGGACAGGGTTTACTCTGGGGCCAACGTCCTGACTTTC.

This clone was picked up a small number of times. This chain connects TRBV7-3 to TRBJ2-1, with 12 positions matching TRBD2. The CDR3 length is 14 residues. Per germline, CDR1 SGHTA and CDR2 FQGTGA. V shed 6 bases, J shed 7 bases, and the junction held 4 bases outside the gene matches. The CDR3, as DNA: TGTGCCAGCAGGACTAGCGGGAGTAGTAATGAGCAGTTCTTC. It yields the protein CASRTSGSSNEQFF.

J is TRBJ2-5 and V is TRBV7-3; no clear D gene. Germline V CDR1 and CDR2: SGHTA, FQGTGA. The V and J ends lost 5 bases and 5 bases respectively, with 12 bases between them. The CDR3 loop spans 13 amino acids. The CDR3 DNA sequence: TGTGCCAGCAGCAAGACCGTGGAGGAGACCCAGTACTTC. Translating it yields CASSKTVEETQYF.

V is TRBV6-5 and J is TRBJ2-2; 7 bases are a match to TRBD1. CDR3 length equals 15 residues. The V gene end was trimmed by 9 bases and the J gene end by 7 bases; junction bases not matched to a gene: 14. Germline CDR1 is MNHEY and CDR2 is SVGAGI. This CDR3 reads CASLRDRAFGGELFF. CDR3 DNA: TGTGCCAGTTTACGAGACAGGGCATTTGGCGGGGAGCTGTTTTTT.

The V and J genes are TRBV5-1 and TRBJ1-6; weak D call: TRBD1 (5 bases). Trimming removed 0 bases from V and 7 bases from J, with 11 bases in between. The germline gives CDR1 SGHRS, CDR2 YFSETQ. The CDR3 loop spans 15 amino acids. The CDR3 DNA is TGCGCCAGCAGCTTGGCCGGGGGGTCCAATTCACCCCTCCACTTT. Protein product: CASSLAGGSNSPLHF.

The chain joins TRBV19 to TRBJ1-1, with unresolved D. This CDR3 is built from 13 residues. Trimming removed 7 bases from V and 1 base from J, with 10 bases in between. Germline-derived CDR1 and CDR2 are LNHDA and SQIVND (reference sequence). The DNA for the CDR3 is TGTGCCAGTACGAGGACTTGGAACACTGAAGCTTTCTTT. It codes for CASTRTWNTEAFF.

The J gene is TRBJ1-2, the V gene TRBV28; D perhaps matches TRBD1 (5 bases). V lost 8 bases to trimming and J lost 6 bases, with 22 bases between them. CDR1 MDHEN and CDR2 SYDVKM come from the germline V gene. The CDR3 sequence is 15 residues long. The CDR3 loop is CASERQLQASHGYTF. CDR3 DNA: TGTGCCAGCGAACGACAGCTTCAAGCATCCCATGGCTACACCTTC.

This clone turned up a few times. The chain recombines TRBV5-1 with TRBJ2-1; D perhaps matches TRBD2 (5 bases). Germline V gives CDR1 SGHRS, CDR2 YFSETQ. The CDR3 is 16 amino acids. The V end was cut by 3 bases, the J end by 0 bases, with 13 bases between. This CDR3 is CASSSAPAASYNEQFF. The CDR3 DNA follows: TGCGCCAGCAGCTCCGCCCCAGCGGCCTCCTACAATGAGCAGTTCTTC.

This clone was seen only once. The chain uses TRBV4-1 and TRBJ2-6; no clear D. The CDR3 covers 18 residues. Germline loops: CDR1 MGHRA, CDR2 YSYEKL. The V end was cut by 0 bases, the J end by 2 bases, with 14 bases between. Here the CDR3 reads CASSQDRTPYPGANVLTF. CDR3 nucleotides: TGCGCCAGCAGCCAAGATAGAACTCCCTATCCTGGGGCCAACGTCCTGACTTTC.

This chain uses TRBV9 with TRBJ1-2, with unresolved D. The V gene's germline CDR1 is SGDLS and CDR2 YYNGEE. Between the trimmed V and J ends, which lost 3 bases and 1 base, there was a span of 13 bases. This CDR3 has 15 amino acids. The CDR3 is CASSGRGRGNYGYTF. In DNA form, the CDR3 reads TGTGCCAGCAGCGGTAGAGGGCGGGGTAACTATGGCTACACCTTC. Filled out from reference TRBV9 and TRBJ1-2, the complete variable domain reads DSGVTQTPKHLITATGQRVTLRCSPRSGDLSVYWYQQSLDQGLQFLIQYYNGEERAKGNILERFSAQQFPDLHSELNLSSLELGDSALYFCASSGRGRGNYGYTFGSGTRLTVV.

This sequence joins TRBV10-1 and TRBJ1-2; D gene unclear. Germline V gives CDR1 WNHNN, CDR2 SYGVQD (reference sequence). V was pared by 2 bases and J by 4 bases, with 8 bases between. The CDR3 runs to 13 residues. CDR3 nucleotide sequence: TGCGCCAGCAGTGAGACAGCCCTCTATGGCTACACCTTC. Translation gives CASSETALYGYTF.

This chain joins TRBV9 and TRBJ1-2; 7 bases map to TRBD1. Per germline, CDR1 SGDLS and CDR2 YYNGEE. The CDR3 extends over 14 amino acids. With 3 bases clipped from V and 0 bases from J, the junction kept 2 bases outside the gene matches. The CDR3 bases are TGTGCCAGCAGCGAGGGGACAGCTAACTATGGCTACACCTTC. Translating gives CASSEGTANYGYTF.

This chain connects TRBV28 to TRBJ1-2, with 7 bases fitting TRBD1. This CDR3 contains 13 residues. The J segment lost 7 bases and the V segment lost 7 bases, leaving 9 bases of the junction unmatched. Germline CDR1 MDHEN, CDR2 SYDVKM. CDR3 loop: CASTPDRVGGYTF. CDR3 nucleotides: TGTGCCAGCACGCCAGACAGGGTTGGTGGCTACACCTTC.

V and J are TRBV11-2 and TRBJ1-5; 8 nucleotides line up with TRBD1. Germline CDR1 is SGHAT and CDR2 is FQNNGV. This CDR3 comprises 15 residues. The junction had 4 bases not matched to a gene; V was cut back by 1 base and J by 5 bases. The CDR3 coding sequence is TGTGCCAGCAGCTTAGGACAGGGGAGTGATCAGCCCCAGCATTTT. It yields the protein CASSLGQGSDQPQHF. Supplemented by reference TRBV11-2 and TRBJ1-5, the full variable domain reads EAGVAQSPRYKIIEKRQSVAFWCNPISGHATLYWYQQILGQGPKLLIQFQNNGVVDDSQLPKDRFSAERLKGVDSTLKIQPAKLEDSAVYLCASSLGQGSDQPQHFGDGTRLSIL.

The chain links TRBV19 to TRBJ1-1; a possible D gene is TRBD1 (6 bases). V shed 5 bases and J shed 4 bases, with 11 bases lying between them. There are 13 residues in the CDR3. From germline, CDR1 is LNHDA and CDR2 SQIVND (reference sequence). The CDR3 is CASSPRTATEAFF. In DNA, the CDR3 is TGTGCCAGTAGTCCGAGGACAGCCACTGAAGCTTTCTTT.

The chain uses TRBV11-3 and TRBJ2-2; D remains ambiguous. Germline V lookup: CDR1 SGHNT, CDR2 YENEEA. V lost 5 bases, J lost 2 bases, and 3 bases lay in between. This CDR3 region has 12 residues. The CDR3 region is CASSRNTGELFF. The CDR3 nucleotides are TGTGCCAGCAGCCGTAACACCGGGGAGCTGTTTTTT.

This clone was detected only a few times. J is TRBJ1-1 and V is TRBV3-1 (or the pseudogene TRBV3-2); TRBD1 agrees at 9 bases. The CDR3 spans 14 residues. Germline loops: CDR1 LGHDT, CDR2 YNNKEL (reference sequence). Trimming at V came to 5 bases and at J to 3 bases, leaving 4 bases not matched to a gene. In DNA, the CDR3 is TGTGCCAGCAGCACCCGACAGGGGGACACTGAAGCTTTCTTT. Protein product: CASSTRQGDTEAFF.